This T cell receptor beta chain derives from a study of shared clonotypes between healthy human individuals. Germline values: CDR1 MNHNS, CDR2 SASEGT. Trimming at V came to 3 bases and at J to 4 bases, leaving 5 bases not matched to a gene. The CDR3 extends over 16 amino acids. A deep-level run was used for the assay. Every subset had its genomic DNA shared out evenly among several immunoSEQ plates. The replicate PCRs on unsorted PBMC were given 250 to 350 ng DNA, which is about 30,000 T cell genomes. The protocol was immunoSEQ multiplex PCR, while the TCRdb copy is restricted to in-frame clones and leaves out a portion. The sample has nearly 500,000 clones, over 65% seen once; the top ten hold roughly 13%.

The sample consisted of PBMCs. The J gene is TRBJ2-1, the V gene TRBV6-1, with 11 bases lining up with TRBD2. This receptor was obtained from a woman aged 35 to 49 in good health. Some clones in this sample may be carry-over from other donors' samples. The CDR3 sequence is CASSETGTSGYNEQFF. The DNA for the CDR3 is TGTGCCAGCAGTGAGACCGGGACTAGCGGTTACAATGAGCAGTTCTTC.